These 25 T cell receptor beta chains were all obtained from the same sample, sequenced in a study of shared clonotypes between healthy human individuals. Libraries were prepared by immunoSEQ multiplex PCR; TCRdb keeps only in-frame clonotypes and omits some of them. The data show roughly 600,000 clones, about 98% seen once. Terminally differentiated effector memory CD45RA+ cells were excluded from the naive CD8 cells, which were CD45RO-negative and positively selected for CCR7. Sequenced material: naive CD8+ T cells sorted from blood. The receptors stem from a young man in good health.

CDR3 protein: CSVLPVPGYEQYF. The CDR3 bases are TGCAGCGTACTCCCGGTCCCAGGGTACGAGCAGTACTTC. The chain has TRBV29-1 and TRBJ2-7, with D tentatively TRBD1 (5 bases). Germline V gene sequence: CDR1 SQVTM, CDR2 ANQGSEA. V dropped 6 bases and J dropped 4 bases, with 16 bases sitting between them. The CDR3 length is 13 residues.

The chain couples TRBV10-3 to TRBJ2-7, with D perhaps matching TRBD2 (6 bases). Germline-derived CDR1 and CDR2 are ENHRY and SYGVKD. The CDR3 is made up of 15 amino acids. The V end lost 4 bases, the J end lost 1 base, and 14 bases lay between the germline ends. CDR3 amino acids: CAISGAAGTSYEQYF. In DNA, the CDR3 is TGTGCCATCAGTGGGGCTGCCGGGACTTCCTACGAGCAGTACTTC.

The gene calls are TRBV11-2 and TRBJ2-7; D remains unclear. The CDR3 sequence is 13 residues long. Trimming removed 3 bases at V and 0 bases at J, with 6 bases between. Germline V gives CDR1 SGHAT, CDR2 FQNNGV. In DNA, the CDR3 is TGTGCCAGCAGCTTGGTAAGCTCCTACGAGCAGTACTTC. Residues: CASSLVSSYEQYF.

The CDR3 is CASGGNDESSYEQYF. CDR3 sequence (DNA): TGCGCCAGCGGGGGGAATGACGAGAGCTCCTACGAGCAGTACTTC. The V gene is TRBV10-2, the J gene TRBJ2-7; D possibly corresponds to TRBD2 (6 bases). Trimming shortened V by 8 bases and J by 0 bases, and 17 bases separated the two germline ends. The germline V gene encodes CDR1 WSHSY and CDR2 SAAADI. The CDR3 sequence is 15 residues long.

The chain has TRBV5-4 and TRBJ2-7, with unresolved D. Trimming left V 3 bases short and J 5 bases short, with 9 bases between. Germline assignment: CDR1 SGHNT and CDR2 YYREEE (reference sequence). This CDR3 is built from 12 residues. The CDR3 DNA follows: TGTGCCAGCAGCTCCGATTATAACGAGCAGTACTTC. Encoded protein: CASSSDYNEQYF.

The chain employs TRBV25-1 and TRBJ2-1, with no clear D. Germline CDR1 is MGHDK and CDR2 is SYGVNS. The CDR3 is made up of 13 amino acids. The V end was cut by 3 bases, the J end by 0 bases, with 3 bases between. The CDR3 DNA is TGTGCCAGCAGTGAGAGCTCCTACAATGAGCAGTTCTTC. Translation: CASSESSYNEQFF. Using reference TRBV25-1 and TRBJ2-1 for the parts outside the CDR3, the full variable domain is EADIYQTPRYLVIGTGKKITLECSQTMGHDKMYWYQQDPGMELHLIHYSYGVNSTEKGDLSSESTVSRIRTEHFPLTLESARPSHTSQYLCASSESSYNEQFFGPGTRLTVL.

This chain links TRBV4-2 with TRBJ1-5, with TRBD1 matching over 9 bases. The germline V gene has CDR1 LGHNA and CDR2 YNFKEQ. The CDR3 length is 18 residues. With V trimmed by 1 base and J by 0 bases, 7 bases remained unmatched. This chain's CDR3 is CASSQGEGTGYSNQPQHF. CDR3 nucleotide sequence: TGTGCCAGCAGCCAAGGGGAAGGGACAGGGTATAGCAATCAGCCCCAGCATTTT.

The chain joins TRBV5-1 to TRBJ1-2; D is uncertain. CDR3 length: 15 amino acids. V lost 0 bases, J lost 0 bases, and 9 bases lay in between. CDR1 and CDR2 (germline): SGHRS, YFSETQ. CDR3 residues: CASSLGTLANYGYTF. The CDR3 DNA is TGCGCCAGCAGCTTGGGGACCTTAGCTAACTATGGCTACACCTTC.

The CDR3 DNA follows: TGTGCCAGCATCAGAGGGGGGTATGAGCAGTTCTTC. Its protein product is CASIRGGYEQFF. The chain joins TRBV21-1 to TRBJ2-1. TRBV21-1 is shown as a pseudogene. The CDR3 has 12 residues.

V gene TRBV27 combines with J gene TRBJ2-7; 9 nucleotides match TRBD2. This CDR3 region has 13 residues. Looked up from germline, CDR1 is MNHEY and CDR2 is SMNVEV (reference sequence). Trimming removed 10 bases from V and 1 base from J; junction bases left unmatched: 5. The CDR3 spells CATQREASYEQYF. Written as DNA, the CDR3 is TGTGCCACCCAGCGGGAGGCATCCTACGAGCAGTACTTC.

The chain employs TRBV7-8 and TRBJ2-1; unclear D gene. The V and J ends lost 2 bases and 6 bases respectively, with 14 bases between them. This CDR3 region has 15 residues. CDR1 and CDR2 from the germline V gene are SGHVS and FQNEAQ. CDR3 bases: TGTGCCAGCAGCTTATTTACTTTGGGCGTCAATGAGCAGTTCTTC. Translated: CASSLFTLGVNEQFF. Together with reference TRBV7-8 and TRBJ2-1, the CDR3 gives the full variable domain: GAGVSQSPRYKVAKRGQDVALRCDPISGHVSLFWYQQALGQGPEFLTYFQNEAQLDKSGLPSDRFFAERPEGSVSTLKIQRTQQEDSAVYLCASSLFTLGVNEQFFGPGTRLTVL.

The rearrangement joins TRBV13 to TRBJ2-5, with D uncertain. The CDR3 runs to 14 residues. Germline-derived CDR1 and CDR2 are PRHDT and FYEKMQ (reference sequence). The V and J ends lost 2 bases and 3 bases respectively, with 10 bases between them. The CDR3 loop is CASSLIDKKETQYF. For the CDR3, the DNA is TGTGCCAGCAGCTTAATCGACAAAAAAGAGACCCAGTACTTC.

The J gene is TRBJ2-7, the V gene TRBV27, with 10 bases fitting TRBD2. After removal of 10 bases from V and 3 bases from J, the junction contained 9 bases not matched to a gene. The V gene's germline CDR1 is MNHEY and CDR2 SMNVEV (reference sequence). The CDR3 spans 14 residues. CDR3 amino acids: CATSTSGYIYEQYF. The CDR3 DNA follows: TGTGCCACTTCGACTAGCGGGTACATCTACGAGCAGTACTTC.

The V and J genes are TRBV15 and TRBJ2-1; 8 bases line up with TRBD2. Germline assignment: CDR1 LNHNV and CDR2 YYDKDF (reference sequence). V gave up 0 bases and J gave up 9 bases; unmatched junction bases: 13. The CDR3 spans 17 residues. CDR3 sequence (DNA): TGTGCCACCAGCAGAGATCGGGCGGGAGGAATTCGGGGTGAGCAGTTCTTC. Its translation: CATSRDRAGGIRGEQFF.

This chain connects TRBV2 to TRBJ2-3, with D perhaps matching TRBD1 (5 bases). The CDR3 spans 16 residues. Trimming removed 7 bases at V and 2 bases at J, with 19 bases between. CDR1 SNHLY and CDR2 FYNNEI come from the germline V gene. In nucleotides, the CDR3 is TGTGCCAGCATCCCCCCCACAGGAACATACACAGATACGCAGTATTTT. This codes for CASIPPTGTYTDTQYF.

V and J are TRBV7-3 and TRBJ1-1, with D possibly matching TRBD1 (6 bases). This CDR3 contains 15 residues. V lost 2 bases and J lost 7, with 17 bases in between. Germline V CDR1 and CDR2: SGHTA, FQGTGA. The CDR3 is CASSLVPGAVNEAFF. The CDR3 region has the DNA TGTGCCAGCAGCTTAGTTCCAGGGGCAGTTAATGAAGCTTTCTTT.

This chain links TRBV2 with TRBJ2-5; D not resolved. The CDR3 runs 13 residues. Trimming pared 4 bases from V and 2 bases from J, leaving 8 bases between. CDR1 SNHLY and CDR2 FYNNEI come from the germline V gene. This chain's CDR3 is CASSGPTQETQYF. CDR3 coding DNA: TGTGCCAGCAGTGGACCAACTCAAGAGACCCAGTACTTC.

The chain recombines TRBV29-1 with TRBJ2-1, with 13 bases aligning to TRBD2. The CDR3 has 17 residues. Per the germline V gene, CDR1 is SQVTM and CDR2 is ANQGSEA. V shed 6 bases, J shed 1 base, and the junction held 9 bases outside the gene matches. The CDR3 DNA follows: TGCAGCGTCGACGGACTAGCGGGAGCCTCTTCCTACAATGAGCAGTTCTTC. Translating it yields CSVDGLAGASSYNEQFF.

The gene calls are TRBV5-1 and TRBJ2-7, with D possibly matching TRBD2 (5 bases). The CDR3 has 13 amino acids. The germline CDR1 and CDR2 sequences are SGHRS and YFSETQ. The V gene lost 3 bases and the J gene lost 3 bases, with 10 bases spanning the gap. CDR3 in DNA: TGCGCCAGCAGCTGGGAGAGCTTCTACGAGCAGTACTTC. This gives the protein CASSWESFYEQYF.

The V and J genes are TRBV5-6 and TRBJ2-1; D unresolved. V was trimmed by 4 bases and J by 6 bases, leaving 5 bases between them. The CDR3 loop spans 11 amino acids. CDR1 and CDR2 from the germline V gene are SGHDT and YYEEEE. The CDR3 DNA reads TGTGCCAGCAGCGGATCCAATGAGCAGTTCTTC. Its protein product is CASSGSNEQFF.

The V call is TRBV28, the J call TRBJ2-7, with 11 bases aligning to TRBD2. J lost 6 bases, V lost 4 bases, and 5 bases had no gene match. In germline, CDR1 is MDHEN, CDR2 SYDVKM. CDR3 length: 14 amino acids. CDR3 sequence: CASSSSGRRGEQYF. CDR3 DNA: TGTGCCAGCAGTTCTAGCGGGAGGAGGGGCGAGCAGTACTTC.

This chain links TRBV27 with TRBJ1-4; no definite D call. The CDR3 is made up of 14 amino acids. Trimming took off 5 bases at V and 9 bases at J, with 16 bases between the two ends. Germline V CDR1 and CDR2: MNHEY, SMNVEV (reference sequence). The chain's CDR3 is CASSPTPQPQKLFF. The CDR3 DNA reads TGTGCCAGCAGTCCAACGCCTCAGCCCCAAAAACTGTTTTTT.

CDR3 sequence: CASSPLGQGVSGNTIYF. DNA for the CDR3: TGTGCCAGCAGTCCCCTTGGGCAGGGAGTCTCTGGAAACACCATATATTTT. The chain uses TRBV7-9 and TRBJ1-3; possible D gene TRBD1, 5 bases. The ends were cut back, 6 bases at V and 0 bases at J, with 18 bases in the middle. This CDR3 has 17 residues. The germline gives CDR1 SEHNR, CDR2 FQNEAQ (reference sequence).

J is TRBJ2-1 and V is TRBV9; D might be TRBD2 (5 bases). The CDR3 contains 16 residues. Germline CDR1 SGDLS, CDR2 YYNGEE. The V gene lost 1 base and the J gene lost 6 bases, with 17 bases spanning the gap. The CDR3: CASSVSDSTRVNEQFF. The CDR3 coding sequence is TGTGCCAGCAGCGTATCGGATTCAACTAGAGTCAATGAGCAGTTCTTC.

This chain uses TRBV7-2 with TRBJ1-5; tentatively, D is TRBD1 (5 bases). Trimming removed 5 bases at V and 7 bases at J, with 15 bases between. The germline CDR1 and CDR2 sequences are SGHTA and FQGNSA. This CDR3 region has 14 residues. CDR3 protein: CASSPFGGNQPQHF. CDR3 DNA sequence: TGTGCCAGCAGCCCATTCGGGGGAAACCAGCCCCAGCATTTT.